One sample yielded the 12 T cell receptor beta chains listed below, sequenced in a study of blood T cell repertoires in COVID-19. Sequencing used immunoSEQ multiplex PCR; TCRdb keeps in-frame clones, though not all of them. The data contain about 170,000 clones, roughly 87% of them seen just once; the ten biggest clones take up roughly 8.1%. Sequenced material: peripheral blood. Receptors were obtained from a woman aged 65 to 85 with acute or convalescent COVID-19.

This chain links TRBV19 with TRBJ2-2, with 7 bases lining up with TRBD2. Trimming removed 1 base from V and 6 bases from J; junction bases left unmatched: 5. Germline CDR1 LNHDA, CDR2 SQIVND (reference sequence). The CDR3 covers 15 residues. The CDR3 DNA follows: TGTGCCAGTAGTATAGCGGGAGGCCCGCCCGGGGAGCTGTTTTTT. Translating gives CASSIAGGPPGELFF. Filled out from reference TRBV19 and TRBJ2-2, the complete variable domain reads DGGITQSPKYLFRKEGQNVTLSCEQNLNHDAMYWYRQDPGQGLRLIYYSQIVNDFQKGDIAEGYSVSREKKESFPLTVTSAQKNPTAFYLCASSIAGGPPGELFFGEGSRLTVL.

This chain joins TRBV28 and TRBJ1-2; D is undetermined. Germline loops: CDR1 MDHEN, CDR2 SYDVKM. V gave up 2 bases and J gave up 8 bases, with 15 bases separating them. CDR3 length: 14 amino acids. The CDR3 region is CASSLGLTGGGYTF. The CDR3 nucleotides read TGTGCCAGCAGTTTAGGGCTTACCGGAGGGGGCTACACCTTC.

This clone has a handful of counts. The chain has TRBV30 and TRBJ2-1; 8 bases map to TRBD2. The CDR3 is 14 amino acids. The germline gives CDR1 GTSNPN, CDR2 SVGIG (reference sequence). The ends lost 1 base at V and 8 bases at J; junction bases unmatched: 7. The CDR3 region has the DNA TGTGCCTGGAGTGGCGGGAGGCGTCGAGATGAGCAGTTCTTC. It encodes CAWSGGRRRDEQFF.

The gene calls are TRBV28 and TRBJ2-1, with TRBD2 matching over 13 bases. Trimming cost V 7 bases and J 7 bases; bases outside gene matches: 7. The length of the CDR3 is 15 residues. In germline, CDR1 is MDHEN, CDR2 SYDVKM. The CDR3 sequence: CASTQGLAGRNEQFF. DNA of the CDR3: TGTGCCAGCACCCAGGGACTAGCGGGAAGGAATGAGCAGTTCTTC.

This clone was seen a few times. The rearrangement uses TRBV11-2 and TRBJ2-7, with D perhaps TRBD2 (6 bases). The CDR3 spans 13 residues. The ends were cut back, 3 bases at V and 5 bases at J, with 11 bases in the middle. Germline loops: CDR1 SGHAT, CDR2 FQNNGV. This CDR3 reads CASSFSVADEQYF. CDR3 DNA: TGTGCCAGCAGCTTTTCAGTAGCGGACGAGCAGTACTTC.

The V gene is TRBV2, the J gene TRBJ2-5; 9 bases map to TRBD2. The CDR3 extends over 13 amino acids. The J segment lost 5 bases and the V segment lost 8 bases, leaving 6 bases of the junction unmatched. The germline gives CDR1 SNHLY, CDR2 FYNNEI. Written as DNA, the CDR3 is TGTGCCAGCGGGACTAGCAGGGAGGAGACCCAGTACTTC. This encodes CASGTSREETQYF.

V gene TRBV5-4 combines with J gene TRBJ2-2; D is unresolved. In germline, CDR1 is SGHNT, CDR2 YYREEE (reference sequence). Trimming removed 4 bases from V and 6 bases from J, with 7 bases in between. CDR3 length equals 12 residues. CDR3 residues: CASSAAPGELFF. CDR3 DNA sequence: TGTGCCAGCAGCGCGGCCCCCGGGGAGCTGTTTTTT.

The chain couples TRBV4-3 to TRBJ2-7; 9 nucleotides line up with TRBD1. The CDR3 runs 14 residues. Germline CDR1 LGHNA, CDR2 YSLEER. V lost 4 bases and J lost 1; bases outside the gene matches: 2. The CDR3 DNA sequence: TGCGCCAGCAGCCCGGGACAGGGTTCCTACGAGCAGTACTTC. This encodes CASSPGQGSYEQYF.

The chain combines TRBV19 with TRBJ1-2; 7 nucleotides align to TRBD1. The CDR3 covers 15 residues. Germline CDR1 is LNHDA and CDR2 is SQIVND (reference sequence). V was clipped by 0 bases and J by 9 bases; unmatched bases: 10. CDR3 residues: CASSIDPRTGRSYTF. CDR3 DNA: TGTGCCAGTAGTATAGATCCGAGGACAGGTAGGAGCTACACCTTC.

V usage is TRBV27 and J usage is TRBJ2-1; D gene uncertain. Trimming left V 3 bases short and J 7 bases short, with 13 bases between. Germline V gene lookup returns CDR1 MNHEY and CDR2 SMNVEV (reference sequence). There are 14 residues in the CDR3. The CDR3 sequence: CASSFGYTTNEQFF. DNA for the CDR3: TGTGCCAGCAGTTTCGGTTACACTACAAATGAGCAGTTCTTC.

The rearrangement joins TRBV7-9 to TRBJ1-2, with D perhaps matching TRBD1 (5 bases). Trimming stripped 6 bases from V and 4 bases from J, with 12 bases between. This CDR3 is 13 amino acids long. The germline gives CDR1 SEHNR, CDR2 FQNEAQ (reference sequence). CDR3 residues: CASSLPQGYGYTF. CDR3 coding DNA: TGTGCCAGCAGTCTTCCTCAGGGCTATGGCTACACCTTC.

The gene calls are TRBV5-1 and TRBJ2-1; 16 nucleotides align to TRBD2. The CDR3 extends over 19 amino acids. V trimming: 4 bases; J trimming: 2 bases; junction bases outside the gene matches: 9. Germline CDR1 reads SGHRS; CDR2 reads YFSETQ. CDR3 nucleotide sequence: TGCGCCAGCAGCAAGGGACTAGCGGGGGGGCTACCCCCCTACAATGAGCAGTTCTTC. Amino acids: CASSKGLAGGLPPYNEQFF.